A single sample gave rise to the 28 T cell receptor beta chains below, sequenced in a study of radiation and T cells in renal cell carcinoma. The time point is: baseline pretreatment blood. Treatment here: 15 Gy SBRT to primary tumor, nephrectomy 4 weeks later. This table comes from immunoSEQ multiplex PCR, and its TCRdb copy is limited to in-frame clones, with some not included. The sample lists about 130,000 clones, more than 70% seen once, with 12% in the top ten. Sequenced material: blood, taken from a patient whose treatment included radiotherapy and nephrectomy. These receptors all stem from a woman aged 50 to 60 with renal cell carcinoma.

The rearrangement joins TRBV5-5 to TRBJ2-5; TRBD2 matches 15 bases. The V gene end was trimmed by 2 bases and the J gene end by 5 bases; junction bases not matched to a gene: 1. The CDR3 consists of 15 residues. Germline loops: CDR1 SGHKS, CDR2 YYEKEE (reference sequence). CDR3 in DNA: TGTGCCAGCAGCTTCGGACTAGCGGGGGGGGAGACCCAGTACTTC. Translated, it gives CASSFGLAGGETQYF.

This rearrangement joins TRBV7-9 to TRBJ1-2; TRBD1 might be the D (5 bases). This CDR3 is built from 15 residues. Deletions cut 0 bases from V and 9 bases from J, with 17 bases between. Looked up from germline, CDR1 is SEHNR and CDR2 is FQNEAQ (reference sequence). CDR3 DNA sequence: TGTGCCAGCAGCTTAGCGGGACGCGGGTCTATGAGCTACACCTTC. Translated: CASSLAGRGSMSYTF. The entire variable domain, with the rest obtained from reference TRBV7-9 and TRBJ1-2, is as follows: DTGVSQNPRHKITKRGQNVTFRCDPISEHNRLYWYRQTLGQGPEFLTYFQNEAQLEKSRLLSDRFSAERPKGSFSTLEIQRTEQGDSAMYLCASSLAGRGSMSYTFGSGTRLTVV.

The chain employs TRBV5-1 and TRBJ2-7; 10 nucleotides line up with TRBD1. Looked up from germline, CDR1 is SGHRS and CDR2 is YFSETQ. The V and J ends lost 3 bases and 5 bases, in that order; junction bases with no gene match: 5. This CDR3 region has 14 residues. CDR3 sequence (DNA): TGCGCCAGCAGCTCATCGACAGGGGGCCACGAGCAGTACTTC. The encoded protein is CASSSSTGGHEQYF.

This chain joins TRBV5-4 and TRBJ2-3, with 8 positions matching TRBD2. This CDR3 contains 16 residues. Losses at the gene ends were 1 base for V and 3 bases for J; bases not matched to a gene: 7. Germline CDR1 reads SGHNT; CDR2 reads YYREEE (reference sequence). In nucleotides, the CDR3 is TGTGCCAGCAGCTTGAGGAGGAGCGGGGGAACAGATACGCAGTATTTT. Translating it yields CASSLRRSGGTDTQYF.

The chain carries TRBV29-1 and TRBJ2-5; D possibly corresponds to TRBD2 (6 bases). The CDR3 consists of 14 residues. V shed 5 bases and J shed 4 bases, with 17 bases lying between them. CDR1 SQVTM and CDR2 ANQGSEA come from the germline V gene. The CDR3 nucleotides read TGCAGCGTTTATACTAGCAGATTGGTAGAGACCCAGTACTTC. Amino acids: CSVYTSRLVETQYF.

V gene TRBV19 combines with J gene TRBJ2-1; maybe TRBD1 (6 bases). From germline, CDR1 is LNHDA and CDR2 SQIVND (reference sequence). CDR3 length equals 13 residues. V shed 4 bases and J shed 4 bases, with 8 bases lying between them. The CDR3 DNA reads TGTGCCAGTAGTACCGACAGGTACAATGAGCAGTTCTTC. It specifies CASSTDRYNEQFF.

The V gene is TRBV9, the J gene TRBJ1-4; D gene uncertain. The ends were cut back, 0 bases at V and 8 bases at J, with 17 bases in the middle. Per the germline V gene, CDR1 is SGDLS and CDR2 is YYNGEE. The CDR3 spans 16 residues. The CDR3 is CASSVDPGPGNEKLFF. CDR3 in DNA: TGTGCCAGCAGCGTAGACCCAGGTCCCGGGAACGAAAAACTGTTTTTT.

This chain links TRBV19 with TRBJ1-6; 7 nucleotides match TRBD1. J was trimmed by 9 bases and V by 5 bases; bases with no gene match: 7. The CDR3 has 14 amino acids. Germline loops: CDR1 LNHDA, CDR2 SQIVND (reference sequence). CDR3 amino acids: CASSQTGRASPLHF. The CDR3 region has the DNA TGTGCCAGTAGTCAGACAGGGAGAGCTTCACCCCTCCACTTT.

The chain is built from TRBV7-9 and TRBJ1-1; D not resolved. Trimming stripped 11 bases from V and 1 base from J, with 17 bases between. In germline, CDR1 is SEHNR, CDR2 FQNEAQ (reference sequence). The CDR3 runs to 14 residues. CDR3 protein: CALEESGRNTEAFF. CDR3 DNA: TGTGCCCTAGAGGAGTCAGGTAGGAACACTGAAGCTTTCTTT.

The chain combines TRBV2 with TRBJ2-3; D may be TRBD2 (5 bases). The V gene's germline CDR1 is SNHLY and CDR2 FYNNEI. The CDR3 has 14 amino acids. V lost 5 bases, J lost 5 bases, and 14 bases lay in between. The CDR3 DNA reads TGTGCCAGCAGTCGGACGAGGGCAAGAGATACGCAGTATTTT. Its protein is CASSRTRARDTQYF.

The chain recombines TRBV7-8 with TRBJ2-2, with D possibly TRBD1 on 5 matching bases. Germline lookup yields CDR1 SGHVS and CDR2 FQNEAQ. V was trimmed by 5 bases and J by 3 bases, leaving 10 bases between them. The CDR3 runs 14 residues. The CDR3 loop reads CASSLRQYTGELFF. DNA of the CDR3: TGTGCCAGCAGCCTAAGACAGTACACCGGGGAGCTGTTTTTT.

The V gene is TRBV9, the J gene TRBJ1-6, with a tentative D call TRBD1 (5 bases). The CDR3 sequence is 12 residues long. V was pared by 7 bases and J by 8 bases, with 10 bases between. Germline V CDR1 and CDR2: SGDLS, YYNGEE. DNA for the CDR3: TGTGCCAGCGGGGCGGAACATTCACCCCTCCACTTT. Amino acid sequence: CASGAEHSPLHF.

This clone has just one count. The chain uses TRBV7-2 and TRBJ1-1; TRBD1 agrees at 11 bases. V shed 2 bases, J shed 4 bases, and the junction held 12 bases outside the gene matches. The germline V gene has CDR1 SGHTA and CDR2 FQGNSA. The CDR3 has 18 amino acids. CDR3 loop: CASSLYGTGGFTGTEAFF. As DNA, the CDR3 is TGTGCCAGCAGCTTATACGGGACAGGGGGATTCACGGGCACTGAAGCTTTCTTT. Full variable domain (rest looked up from reference TRBV7-2 and TRBJ1-1): GAGVSQSPSNKVTEKGKDVELRCDPISGHTALYWYRQSLGQGLEFLIYFQGNSAPDKSGLPSDRFSAERTGGSVSTLTIQRTQQEDSAVYLCASSLYGTGGFTGTEAFFGQGTRLTVV.

V is TRBV7-9 and J is TRBJ1-3; D is ambiguous. Germline lookup yields CDR1 SEHNR and CDR2 FQNEAQ (reference sequence). This CDR3 spans 16 amino acids. V dropped 1 base and J dropped 0 bases, with 10 bases sitting between them. CDR3 loop: CASSLGGFSSGNTIYF. The CDR3, as DNA: TGTGCCAGCAGCTTAGGTGGTTTTAGCTCTGGAAACACCATATATTTT.

This clone was seen more than once but under ten times. The chain is built from TRBV7-9 and TRBJ2-6; D is possibly TRBD1 (6 bases). V was clipped by 7 bases and J by 0 bases, with 13 bases between them. In germline, CDR1 is SEHNR, CDR2 FQNEAQ (reference sequence). This CDR3 has 16 amino acids. The DNA of the CDR3 is TGTGCCAGCACCCCTAGGGGGAGCTCTGGGGCCAACGTCCTGACTTTC. This gives the protein CASTPRGSSGANVLTF.

V and J are TRBV5-1 and TRBJ1-1; 8 nucleotides align to TRBD1. The CDR3 consists of 14 residues. J gave up 6 bases and V 1 base, and 5 bases lay outside the gene matches. Germline assignment: CDR1 SGHRS and CDR2 YFSETQ. The CDR3 spells CASSLTGGNPEAFF. The CDR3 nucleotides are TGCGCCAGCAGCTTGACAGGGGGTAACCCTGAAGCTTTCTTT.

This clone was picked up one time. The rearrangement uses TRBV5-1 and TRBJ2-3; D may be TRBD1 (6 bases). From germline, CDR1 is SGHRS and CDR2 YFSETQ. The CDR3 is made up of 14 amino acids. Trimming took 0 bases from V and 5 from J, leaving 10 bases between them. The CDR3 loop is CASSLGGPGDTQYF. In DNA, the CDR3 is TGCGCCAGCAGCTTGGGGGGGCCGGGAGATACGCAGTATTTT.

J is TRBJ2-1 and V is TRBV19, with 10 bases matching TRBD1. CDR1 LNHDA and CDR2 SQIVND come from the germline V gene (reference sequence). With 8 bases clipped from V and 6 bases from J, the junction kept 7 bases outside the gene matches. The CDR3 contains 14 residues. DNA for the CDR3: TGTGCCAGTCGGTGGGACAGGGGATCCAATGAGCAGTTCTTC. Its protein product is CASRWDRGSNEQFF.

The chain joins TRBV5-8 to TRBJ1-5; TRBD1 is a possible D gene (5 bases). V lost 1 base to trimming and J lost 6 bases, with 14 bases between them. Germline CDR1 reads SGHTS; CDR2 reads YDEGEE. This CDR3 has 15 amino acids. Written as DNA, the CDR3 is TGTGCCAGCAGCTTGTCGGGGCAGCGGGGTCAGCCCCAGCATTTT. Encoded protein: CASSLSGQRGQPQHF.

This rearrangement joins TRBV6-4 to TRBJ1-1; D ambiguous. Germline V gene lookup returns CDR1 MRHNA and CDR2 SNTAGT. The CDR3 spans 13 residues. V was trimmed by 4 bases and J by 0 bases, leaving 6 bases between them. Here the CDR3 reads CASSVTVNTEAFF. CDR3 sequence (DNA): TGTGCCAGCAGTGTTACTGTGAACACTGAAGCTTTCTTT.

The chain has TRBV19 and TRBJ2-5, with a weak D call TRBD1 (6 bases). Germline CDR1 is LNHDA and CDR2 is SQIVND (reference sequence). V gave up 5 bases and J gave up 5 bases, with 9 bases separating them. CDR3 length equals 12 residues. The CDR3 region has the DNA TGTGCCAGTAGTGCAGGGGTGGAGACCCAGTACTTC. This translates into CASSAGVETQYF. The variable domain in full, with the rest retrieved from reference TRBV19 and TRBJ2-5, is DGGITQSPKYLFRKEGQNVTLSCEQNLNHDAMYWYRQDPGQGLRLIYYSQIVNDFQKGDIAEGYSVSREKKESFPLTVTSAQKNPTAFYLCASSAGVETQYFGPGTRLLVL.

The V gene is TRBV7-9, the J gene TRBJ2-3; 8 nucleotides line up with TRBD1. Trimming cost V 5 bases and J 1 base; bases outside gene matches: 8. Germline assignment: CDR1 SEHNR and CDR2 FQNEAQ (reference sequence). The CDR3 is made up of 16 amino acids. In DNA, the CDR3 is TGTGCCAGCAGCCGTGACCCGGGACAGGGCACAGATACGCAGTATTTT. It specifies CASSRDPGQGTDTQYF.

The chain combines TRBV29-1 with TRBJ1-1; no clear D. V was cut by 4 bases and J by 1 base, with 7 bases left in between. The CDR3 is made up of 12 amino acids. CDR1 SQVTM and CDR2 ANQGSEA come from the germline V gene. CDR3 DNA sequence: TGCAGCGTTGTAGGGAAGAACACTGAAGCTTTCTTT. Its translation is CSVVGKNTEAFF.

The chain recombines TRBV19 with TRBJ2-3, with a possible D match to TRBD2 (5 bases). CDR1 and CDR2 from the germline V gene are LNHDA and SQIVND (reference sequence). This CDR3 has 15 residues. Trimming removed 3 bases from V and 5 bases from J, with 15 bases in between. The CDR3 DNA reads TGTGCCAGTAGTATTGAGCGGACTCGAGGAGATACGCAGTATTTT. This gives the protein CASSIERTRGDTQYF.

The rearrangement links TRBV10-3 to TRBJ2-1; 10 nucleotides line up with TRBD2. This CDR3 contains 18 residues. V shed 6 bases and J 0 bases; nucleotides not matched to a gene: 11. CDR1 ENHRY and CDR2 SYGVKD come from the germline V gene. The CDR3 DNA is TGTGCCATCAGCCCCGGACTAGCGGCCGCGAGCTCCTACAATGAGCAGTTCTTC. Amino acids: CAISPGLAAASSYNEQFF.

In its sample, this clone was seen once. One end of the junction is discordant with germline, which a read error may explain. V and J are TRBV9 and TRBJ2-7; the D call may be TRBD1 or TRBD2 (5 bases each). This CDR3 comprises 15 residues. Germline lookup yields CDR1 SGDLS and CDR2 YYNGEE. CDR3 coding DNA: TGTGCCAGCAGCTCCGAGGGGTTGTTCGGGGCCCCGCTGCACTTC. Protein product: CASSSEGLFGAPLHF.

This chain links TRBV29-1 with TRBJ1-1; unclear D gene. Germline V lookup: CDR1 SQVTM, CDR2 ANQGSEA. The CDR3 covers 11 residues. V lost 7 bases and J 4 bases, leaving 10 bases between the germline ends. CDR3: CSASPGTEAFF. The CDR3 DNA follows: TGCAGCGCTTCCCCGGGCACTGAAGCTTTCTTT. Full variable domain (missing parts from reference TRBV29-1 and TRBJ1-1): SAVISQKPSRDICQRGTSLTIQCQVDSQVTMMFWYRQQPGQSLTLIATANQGSEATYESGFVIDKFPISRPNLTFSTLTVSNMSPEDSSIYLCSASPGTEAFFGQGTRLTVV.

This chain joins TRBV7-8 and TRBJ2-3; maybe TRBD2 (7 bases). The length of the CDR3 is 15 residues. Germline V gene lookup returns CDR1 SGHVS and CDR2 FQNEAQ. The ends were cut back, 6 bases at V and 2 bases at J, with 15 bases in the middle. Here the CDR3 DNA reads TGTGCCAGCAGGGGGGGGCGGGGGACCACAGATACGCAGTATTTT. It yields the protein CASRGGRGTTDTQYF.